The following is a TCR beta chain sequence with its context. The antigen this receptor binds is unknown. Per-nucleotide qualities are absent, and no much larger clonotype sits a single base away. The sequencer was an Illumina NovaSeq 6000. TCRalpha and TCRbeta cDNA libraries were constructed by 5'RACE with constant-segment primers, with sample barcodes and unique molecular identifiers being introduced. RNA was extracted from every sample with Trizol reagent. The libraries were amplified in two PCR steps, and the second step added a second sample barcode and Illumina TruSeq adapters. The libraries were sequenced on an Illumina NovaSeq using 2 x 150 bp paired-end reads. The study's processing was this. Demultiplexing of reads and collapsing into UMI-guided consensus sequences were performed with migec v1.2.7. Using mixcr v2.1.11, UMI consensuses were aligned to TRA and TRB V and J templates and then assembled into clonotypes. A clonotype was counted as expanded or contracted only when both edgeR and NoisET called the clonotype significant, with the noise models trained on biological replicates. For edgeR calls, a false discovery rate-adjusted p below 0.01 and a log2 fold-change threshold of 1 were applied. As an exploratory analysis of dynamics, PCA with hierarchical clustering was applied to max-normalized trajectories of the 1000 most abundant clonotypes. Separately sequenced CD4+ and CD8+ repertoires were used to assign a CD4 or CD8 phenotype to each responding clone. In TCRdb, the public reads were trimmed at Q25 with fastp and aligned with MiXCR, with productive beta chains retained. Rows merge per CDR3 protein into single entries with the most common DNA and genes. It is TCRdb's table, rather than the study itself, that gives the V and J calls and clone size. Counted in this sample were roughly 620,000 distinct CDR3 sequences; over 15% of them appeared once. 12% of the sample is held by the ten biggest clonotypes.

These data come from a study of T-cell memory formation after mild COVID-19 (dated by TCRdb to the early 2020s). Turning to the overall study: TCR sequence clusters from the two donors were found to be largely donor specific. In two donors, T-cell clones that expanded and contracted after mild COVID-19 were tracked by sequencing TCRalpha and TCRbeta repertoires over time. The cohort was made up of two young adult volunteers, one female and one male, who were previously healthy.

The CDR3 has 16 amino acids, counting the end cysteine and phenylalanine. The read is trimmed to its CDR3 DNA, 48 bases read in frame from base 1. V sheds 0 bases and J sheds 4 bases, leaving 13 bases between their ends. The germline V gene (reference sequence) supplies CDR1 MNHNY and CDR2 SVGAGI. PBMCs were isolated by Ficoll-Paque density gradient centrifugation. General study outcomes and caveats: The second-wave clones that peaked on day 37 were not confirmed to be SARS-CoV-2 specific. Some responding clones were detected in pre-infection memory, which suggested that pre-existing cross-reactive memory T cells had joined the SARS-CoV-2 response. Contracting CD4+ clones were located mainly in the CM and EM memory subsets, whereas CD8+ clones were found to be enriched in EMRA. The study included only a couple of mild cases, and larger cohorts that include severe cases with pre-infection samples were judged to be necessary. Balanced CD4/CD8 phenotypes were observed for clones contracting from day 15 to 85, whereas a bias towards CD4+ was observed for a second wave of clones expanding from day 15 to 37.

The sequence joins TRBV6-6 to TRBJ2-1, with the D gene not confidently named. This clonotype was sampled from an adult woman who had mild COVID-19 (a few samples of this study predate the infection). The sample titles of this study are shuffled in the database, so cell type and time point are left out; the donor was told from shared clones. The sample was PBMCs or a T cell subset sorted from them (not recorded which). CDR3 sequence: CASSYSTGRVYNEQFF. The nucleotide sequence is TGTGCCAGCAGTTACTCGACCGGCCGGGTTTACAATGAGCAGTTCTTC.